This TCR beta chain was identified during a study of PD-L1 blockade in urothelial cancer. Study details: A median of roughly 1,300 T cells was obtained from tumor samples. Broader study findings: Tumor samples were FFPE, not collected immediately before treatment, with one sample per patient. Durable-benefit patients carried more tumor-infiltrating T lymphocytes.

Assay: immunoSEQ multiplex PCR; the TCRdb copy retains only in-frame clones and omits some. The sample includes about 400 clones, 25% to 35% of them seen just once. Patient disease was locally advanced or metastatic urothelial carcinoma. A note on this clone: Its antigen is not known.

This sequence was found in a man at least 80 years old with urothelial cancer. The source was tumor tissue, collected before atezolizumab (anti-PD-L1) treatment.

This CDR3 is CASSIEEHFNQPQHF. DNA of the CDR3: TGTGCCAGTAGTATAGAGGAACACTTCAATCAGCCCCAGCATTTT. The rearrangement links TRBV19 to TRBJ1-5; D remains unclear. CDR3 length equals 15 residues. Germline lookup yields CDR1 LNHDA and CDR2 SQIVND (reference sequence). With 0 bases removed from V and 3 bases from J, the gap between germline ends came to 9 bases.